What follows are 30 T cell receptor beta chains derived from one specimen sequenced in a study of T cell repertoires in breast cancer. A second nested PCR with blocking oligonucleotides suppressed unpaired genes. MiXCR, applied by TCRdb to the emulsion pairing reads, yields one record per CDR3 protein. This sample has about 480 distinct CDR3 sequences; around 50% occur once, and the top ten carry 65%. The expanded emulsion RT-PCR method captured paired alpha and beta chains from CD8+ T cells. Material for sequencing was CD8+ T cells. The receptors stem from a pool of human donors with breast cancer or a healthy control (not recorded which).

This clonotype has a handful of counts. The CDR3 region has the DNA TGTGCCAGCAGCCGGGGAGGACGCTATAGCAATCAGCCCCAGCATTTT. It translates to CASSRGGRYSNQPQHF. This chain uses TRBV7-4 with TRBJ1-5; D remains unclear. V lost 5 bases, J lost 0 bases, and 14 bases lay in between. The CDR3 runs to 16 residues. Germline CDR1 is SGHVT and CDR2 is SQSDAQ.

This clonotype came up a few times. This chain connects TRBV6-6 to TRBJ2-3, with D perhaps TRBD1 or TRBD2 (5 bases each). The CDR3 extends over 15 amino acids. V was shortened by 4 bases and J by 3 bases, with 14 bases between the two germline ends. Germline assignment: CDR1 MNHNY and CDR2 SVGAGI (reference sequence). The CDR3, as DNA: TGTGCCAGCAGTTTGGGGGACGAGGGGACAGATACGCAGTATTTT. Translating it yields CASSLGDEGTDTQYF.

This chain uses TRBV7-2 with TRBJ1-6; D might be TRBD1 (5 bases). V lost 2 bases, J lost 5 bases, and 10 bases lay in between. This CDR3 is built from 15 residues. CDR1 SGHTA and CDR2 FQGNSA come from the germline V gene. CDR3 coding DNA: TGTGCCAGCAGCTTATGGGGGGGGAATAATTCACCCCTCCACTTT. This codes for CASSLWGGNNSPLHF. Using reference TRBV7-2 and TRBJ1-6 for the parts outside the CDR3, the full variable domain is GAGVSQSPSNKVTEKGKDVELRCDPISGHTALYWYRQSLGQGLEFLIYFQGNSAPDKSGLPSDRFSAERTGGSVSTLTIQRTQQEDSAVYLCASSLWGGNNSPLHFGNGTRLTVT.

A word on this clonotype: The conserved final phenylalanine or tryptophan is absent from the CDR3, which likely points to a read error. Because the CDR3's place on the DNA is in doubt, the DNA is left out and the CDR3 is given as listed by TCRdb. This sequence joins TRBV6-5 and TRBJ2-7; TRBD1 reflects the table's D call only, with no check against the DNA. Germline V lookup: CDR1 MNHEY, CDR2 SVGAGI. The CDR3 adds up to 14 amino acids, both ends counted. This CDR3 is CACSYWTGGYEQCS.

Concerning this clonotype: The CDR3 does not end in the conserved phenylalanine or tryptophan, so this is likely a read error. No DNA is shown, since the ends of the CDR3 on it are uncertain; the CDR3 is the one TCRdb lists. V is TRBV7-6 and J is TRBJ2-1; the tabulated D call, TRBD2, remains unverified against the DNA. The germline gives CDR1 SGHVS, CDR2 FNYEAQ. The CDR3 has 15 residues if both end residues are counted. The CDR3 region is CASSLRGGIYNEQVG.

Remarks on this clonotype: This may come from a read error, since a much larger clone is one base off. CDR3 DNA: TGTGCCAGTAGTATTTGTCAGTGTAACACCGGGGAGCTGTTTTTT. Its translation: CASSICQCNTGELFF. The rearrangement joins TRBV19 to TRBJ2-2; no clear D. V gave up 3 bases and J gave up 2 bases, with 10 bases separating them. The V gene's germline CDR1 is LNHDA and CDR2 SQIVND (reference sequence). The CDR3 sequence is 15 residues long.

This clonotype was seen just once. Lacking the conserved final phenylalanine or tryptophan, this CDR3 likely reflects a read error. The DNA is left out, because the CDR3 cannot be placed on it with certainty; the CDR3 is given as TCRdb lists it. This CDR3 is CASSSTGTGINNEQGG. The chain carries TRBV28 and TRBJ2-1; the D call TRBD1 from the table was never checked on the DNA. The CDR3 spans 16 residues, counting both ends. CDR1 and CDR2 (germline): MDHEN, SYDVKM.

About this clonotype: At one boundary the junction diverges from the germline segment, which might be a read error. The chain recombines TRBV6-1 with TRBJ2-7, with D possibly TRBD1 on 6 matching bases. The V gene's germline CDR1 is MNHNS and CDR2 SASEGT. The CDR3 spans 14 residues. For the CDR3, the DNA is TGTGCCGGCAACAGGGATCTCCCCCACTACGGGCAGTACTTC. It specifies CAGNRDLPHYGQYF.

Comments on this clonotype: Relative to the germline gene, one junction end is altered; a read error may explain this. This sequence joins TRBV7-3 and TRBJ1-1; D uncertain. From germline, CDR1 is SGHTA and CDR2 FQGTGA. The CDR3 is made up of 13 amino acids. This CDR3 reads CASSATRNTEAFF. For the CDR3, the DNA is TGTGCCAGCAGCGCAACCAGGAACACGGAAGCTTTCTTT.

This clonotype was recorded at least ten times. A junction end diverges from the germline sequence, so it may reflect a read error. The CDR3 region is CASSYSEGPEDF. The CDR3 region has the DNA TGTGCCAGCAGTTACTCGGAGGGCCCCGAGGACTTC. V gene TRBV6-6 combines with J gene TRBJ2-5; a possible D gene is TRBD2 (6 bases). The CDR3 extends over 12 amino acids. Per the germline V gene, CDR1 is MNHNY and CDR2 is SVGAGI (reference sequence).

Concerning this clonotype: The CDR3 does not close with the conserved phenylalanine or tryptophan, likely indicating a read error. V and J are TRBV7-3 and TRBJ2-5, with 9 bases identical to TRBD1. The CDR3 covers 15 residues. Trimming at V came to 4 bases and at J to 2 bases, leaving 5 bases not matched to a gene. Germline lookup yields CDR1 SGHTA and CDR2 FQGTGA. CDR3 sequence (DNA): TGTGCCAGCAGCTCAACAGGGGGCTCTCAAGAGACCCAGTACCTC. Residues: CASSSTGGSQETQYL.

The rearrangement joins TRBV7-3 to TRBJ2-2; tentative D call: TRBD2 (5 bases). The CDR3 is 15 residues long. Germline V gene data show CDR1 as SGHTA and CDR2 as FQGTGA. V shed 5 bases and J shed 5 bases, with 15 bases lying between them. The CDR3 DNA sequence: TGTGCCAGCAGCACACCTGACGAGGGAACCGGGGAGCTGTTTTTT. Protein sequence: CASSTPDEGTGELFF.

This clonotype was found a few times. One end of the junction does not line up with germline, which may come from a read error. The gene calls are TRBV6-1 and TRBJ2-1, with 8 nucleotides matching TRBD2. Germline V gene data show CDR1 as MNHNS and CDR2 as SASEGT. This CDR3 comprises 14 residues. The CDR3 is CASNGRARNKEQFF. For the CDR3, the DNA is TGTGCCAGCAACGGGAGGGCCAGGAACAAGGAGCAGTTCTTC.

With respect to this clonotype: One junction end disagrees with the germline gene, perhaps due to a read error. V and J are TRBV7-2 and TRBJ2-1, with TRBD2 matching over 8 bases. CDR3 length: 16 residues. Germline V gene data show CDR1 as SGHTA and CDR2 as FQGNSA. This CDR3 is CASSFWRGASGKEQVF. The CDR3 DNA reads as TGTGCCAGCAGCTTTTGGCGGGGGGCTAGTGGGAAGGAGCAGGTCTTC. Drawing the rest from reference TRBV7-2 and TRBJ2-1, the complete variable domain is GAGVSQSPSNKVTEKGKDVELRCDPISGHTALYWYRQSLGQGLEFLIYFQGNSAPDKSGLPSDRFSAERTGGSVSTLTIQRTQQEDSAVYLCASSFWRGASGKEQVFGPGTRLTVL.

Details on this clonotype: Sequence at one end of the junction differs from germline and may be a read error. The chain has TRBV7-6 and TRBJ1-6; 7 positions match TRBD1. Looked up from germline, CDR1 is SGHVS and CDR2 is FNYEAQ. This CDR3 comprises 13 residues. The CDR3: CASSSTGESHINF. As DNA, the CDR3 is TGTGCCAGCAGCAGCACAGGGGAATCACACATCAACTTT.

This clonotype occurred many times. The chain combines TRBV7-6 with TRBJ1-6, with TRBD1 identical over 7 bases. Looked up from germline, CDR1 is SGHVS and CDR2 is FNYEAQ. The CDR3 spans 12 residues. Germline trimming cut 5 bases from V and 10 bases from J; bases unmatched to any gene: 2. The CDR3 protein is CASSTGESPLHF. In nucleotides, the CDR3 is TGTGCCAGCAGCACAGGGGAATCACCCCTCCACTTT.

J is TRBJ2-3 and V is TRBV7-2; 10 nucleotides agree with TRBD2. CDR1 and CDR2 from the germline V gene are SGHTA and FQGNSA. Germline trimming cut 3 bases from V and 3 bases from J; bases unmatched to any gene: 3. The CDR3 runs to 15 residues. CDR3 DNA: TGTGCCAGCAGCTTTAGCGGGGGGCAGACAGATACGCAGTATTTT. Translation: CASSFSGGQTDTQYF.

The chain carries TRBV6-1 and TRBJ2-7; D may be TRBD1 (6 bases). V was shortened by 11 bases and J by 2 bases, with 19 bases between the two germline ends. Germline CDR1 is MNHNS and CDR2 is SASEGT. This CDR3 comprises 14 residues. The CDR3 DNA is TGTGCCCGCCACAGGGCTCTCCCCCCCTACGAGCAGTACTTC. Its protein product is CARHRALPPYEQYF.

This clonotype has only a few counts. The CDR3: CASSLGQGANIQYF. The CDR3 DNA reads as TGTGCCAGCAGCTTAGGACAGGGGGCGAACATTCAGTACTTC. The chain has TRBV7-3 and TRBJ2-4; 11 bases line up with TRBD1. CDR3 length equals 14 residues. CDR1 and CDR2 (germline): SGHTA, FQGTGA. The V gene end was trimmed by 2 bases and the J gene end by 7 bases; junction bases not matched to a gene: 1.

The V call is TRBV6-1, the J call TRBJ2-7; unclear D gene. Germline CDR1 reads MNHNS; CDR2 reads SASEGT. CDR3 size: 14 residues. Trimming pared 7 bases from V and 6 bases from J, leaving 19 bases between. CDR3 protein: CASNRDLPPSEQYF. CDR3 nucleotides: TGTGCCAGCAACCGAGATCTCCCCCCCTCCGAGCAGTACTTC.

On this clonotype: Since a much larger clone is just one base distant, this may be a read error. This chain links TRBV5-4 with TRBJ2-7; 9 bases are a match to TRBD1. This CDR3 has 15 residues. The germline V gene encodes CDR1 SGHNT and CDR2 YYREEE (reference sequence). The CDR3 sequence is CTSSQGTGTIYEQYF. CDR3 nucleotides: TGTACCAGCAGCCAAGGGACAGGGACTATCTACGAGCAGTACTTC.

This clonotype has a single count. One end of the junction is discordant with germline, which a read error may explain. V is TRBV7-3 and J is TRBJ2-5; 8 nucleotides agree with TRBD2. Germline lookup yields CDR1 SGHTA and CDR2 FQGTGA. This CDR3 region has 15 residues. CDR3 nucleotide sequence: TGTGCCGGCAGCTCCCACGGGGGGGCGGAAGAGACCCAATACTTC. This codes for CAGSSHGGAEETQYF.

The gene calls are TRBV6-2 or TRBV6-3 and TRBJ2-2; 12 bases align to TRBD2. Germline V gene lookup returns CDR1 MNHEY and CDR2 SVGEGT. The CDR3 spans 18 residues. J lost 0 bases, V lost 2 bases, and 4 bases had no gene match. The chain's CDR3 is CASSYGLAGGPNTGELFF. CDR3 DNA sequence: TGTGCCAGCAGTTACGGCCTAGCGGGAGGGCCGAACACCGGGGAGCTGTTTTTT.

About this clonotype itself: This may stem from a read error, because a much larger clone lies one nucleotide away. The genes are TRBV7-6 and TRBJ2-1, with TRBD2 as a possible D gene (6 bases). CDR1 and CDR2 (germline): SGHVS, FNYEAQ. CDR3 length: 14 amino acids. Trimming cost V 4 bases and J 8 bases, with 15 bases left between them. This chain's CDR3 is CASSSEGLLDEQFF. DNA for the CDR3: TGTGCCAGCAGCTCGGAGGGCCTGCTTGATGAGCAGTTCTTC.

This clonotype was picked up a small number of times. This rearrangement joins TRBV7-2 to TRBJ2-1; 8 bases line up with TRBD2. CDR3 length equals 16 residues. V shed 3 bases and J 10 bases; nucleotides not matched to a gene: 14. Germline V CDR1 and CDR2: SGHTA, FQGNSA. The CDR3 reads CASSFWRGARGKEQFF. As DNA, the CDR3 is TGTGCCAGCAGCTTTTGGCGGGGGGCTAGGGGGAAGGAGCAGTTCTTC.

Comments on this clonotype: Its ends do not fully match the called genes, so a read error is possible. The CDR3 DNA reads TGTGCCAGCACCCTATTAGACCCCAGAGGGGACAATGAGCGGTTCTTC. It translates to CASTLLDPRGDNERFF. The chain combines TRBV6-6 with TRBJ2-1, with D tentatively TRBD1 (6 bases). The CDR3 runs to 16 residues. Germline CDR1 reads MNHNY; CDR2 reads SVGAGI (reference sequence).

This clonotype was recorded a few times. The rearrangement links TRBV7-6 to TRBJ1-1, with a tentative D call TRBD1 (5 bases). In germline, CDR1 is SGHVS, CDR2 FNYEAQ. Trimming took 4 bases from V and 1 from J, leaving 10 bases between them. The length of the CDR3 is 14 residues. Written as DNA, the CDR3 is TGTGCCAGCAGCTCTACAGGTTCGAACACTGAAGCTTTCTTT. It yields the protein CASSSTGSNTEAFF.

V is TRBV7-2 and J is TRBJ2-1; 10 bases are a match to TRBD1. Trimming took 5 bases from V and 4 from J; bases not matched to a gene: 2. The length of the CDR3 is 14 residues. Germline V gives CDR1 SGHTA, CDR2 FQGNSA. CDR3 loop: CASSKGQGYNEQFF. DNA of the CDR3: TGTGCCAGCAGCAAGGGACAGGGGTACAATGAGCAGTTCTTC.

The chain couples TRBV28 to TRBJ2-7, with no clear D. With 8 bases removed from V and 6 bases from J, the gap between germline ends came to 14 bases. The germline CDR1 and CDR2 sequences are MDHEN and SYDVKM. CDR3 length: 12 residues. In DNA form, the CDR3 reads TGTGCCAGCCTTACCCGATACGGCGAGCAGTACTTC. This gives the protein CASLTRYGEQYF.

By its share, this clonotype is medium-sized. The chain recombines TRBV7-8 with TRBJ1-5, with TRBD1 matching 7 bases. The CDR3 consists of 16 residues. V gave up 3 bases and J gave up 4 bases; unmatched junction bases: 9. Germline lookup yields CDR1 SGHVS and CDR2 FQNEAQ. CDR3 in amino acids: CASSFEGARINQPQHF. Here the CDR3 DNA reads TGTGCCAGCAGCTTTGAGGGGGCAAGGATTAATCAGCCCCAGCATTTT.